A selection of T cell receptor beta chains follows, all from one sample in a study of radiotherapy plus CTLA-4 blockade in lung cancer. The assay was immunoSEQ multiplex PCR, and TCRdb's table has in-frame clones only and misses some. This table holds 100,000 or so clones, around 83% found once. Source: peripheral blood, taken from a patient treated with radiotherapy plus ipilimumab. The receptors were sampled from a human donor with non-small cell lung cancer that progressed on radiotherapy plus ipilimumab. Both conserved end residues are part of each CDR3.

j_call v_call cdr3_aa
TRBJ1-1 TRBV6-1 CASSEEGLNTEAFF
TRBJ2-3 TRBV28 CASSFGLAGGTQYF
TRBJ2-7 TRBV2 CASTYNRGGYEQYF
TRBJ2-5 TRBV5-4 CASSSKQGETQYF
TRBJ1-2 TRBV7-9 CASSSQEDSHYGYTF
TRBJ2-5 TRBV7-9 CASSLRGGNRETQYF
TRBJ2-7 TRBV11-2 CASSLGWGRGSYEQYF
TRBJ2-1 TRBV7-9 CASSWSWGRSSYNEQFF
TRBJ2-3 TRBV5-1 CASVQGPSTDTQYF
TRBJ2-7 TRBV11-2 CASSLTGEQYF
TRBJ2-7 TRBV10-3 CAISGRGTYEQYF
TRBJ2-1 TRBV9 CASSAQTSGLYNEQFF
TRBJ2-3 TRBV27 CASSLSFGTSGTDTDTQYF
TRBJ1-4 TRBV7-9 CASSSGTGVTNEKLFF
TRBJ1-5 TRBV28 CASSLWGGGQPQHF
TRBJ1-1 TRBV5-1 CASSFGGANTEAFF
TRBJ2-2 TRBV6-6 CASSSTDTGELFF
TRBJ2-6 TRBV6-5 CASSYGVTANVLTF
TRBJ2-3 TRBV5-1 CASSGETDTQYF
TRBJ1-5 TRBV19 CASNRGRDQPQHF
TRBJ2-1 TRBV7-3 CASSLPPPGEQFF
TRBJ2-5 TRBV9 CASSPGTGAQETQYF
TRBJ2-1 TRBV19 CASRNRGLAGGDYNEQFF
TRBJ2-7 TRBV6-5 CASSQFKDSYEQYF
TRBJ1-3 TRBV27 CASSSKTGPGNTIYF